The TCR beta chain under discussion was sequenced for a study of long-term antiretroviral therapy in people with HIV. They ran version v3.0 of the immunoSEQ assay at survey level. Per sample, sequencing targeted roughly 40,000-50,000 T-cell genomes. Using immunoSEQ multiplex PCR, the repertoire was profiled, and TCRdb retains in-frame clones only, with some absent. Of about 48,000 clones in the sample, about 86% were seen once. Study findings and constraints: Once patients were on ART, diversity went higher but still fell short of transplant donor controls. ART adherence was not documented, and neither viral resistance nor therapy changes had any data.

Remarks on this clone: The antigen remains unidentified.

This TCR derives from a woman under 30 with HIV. The specimen comprised unsorted PBMCs, sampled 0.8 years after starting antiretroviral therapy.

CDR3 nucleotides: TGTGCCAGCAGCTCCATCGGAGCCGACGCCACTGAAGCTTTCTTT. Protein product: CASSSIGADATEAFF. This rearrangement joins TRBV6-6 to TRBJ1-1, with unresolved D. With 6 bases removed from V and 4 bases from J, the gap between germline ends came to 18 bases. Germline V CDR1 and CDR2: MNHNY, SVGAGI (reference sequence). The CDR3 contains 15 residues.